Listed below are T cell receptor beta chains from one sample, sequenced in a study of blood T cell repertoires in COVID-19. TCRdb's table, derived via immunoSEQ multiplex PCR, lists solely in-frame clones and lacks some. Among 190,000 or so clones listed, approximately 94% were seen once. Sequencing was done on a sample of peripheral blood. These receptors originate from a man younger than 45 with COVID-19, enrolled during active disease. Each CDR3 is given with its conserved first and last residue. D genes are given only for firm matches. Size values are once, few and many counts, or a class for expanded clones, and some rows have none.

D gene	V gene	clone size	J gene	CDR3 protein	CDR3 DNA
.	TRBV5-6	.	TRBJ1-1	CASTGSSEAFF	TGTGCCAGCACGGGGTCTAGCGAAGCTTTCTTT
.	TRBV9	.	TRBJ2-2	CASSAGGGPTGELFF	TGTGCCAGCAGCGCAGGGGGAGGACCCACCGGGGAGCTGTTTTTT
TRBD1	TRBV3-1/TRBV3-2	.	TRBJ1-4	CASSLGQGANEKLFF	TGTGCCAGCAGCCTTGGGCAGGGGGCTAATGAAAAACTGTTTTTT
.	TRBV6-5	.	TRBJ2-6	CASSTTGTGANVLTF	TGTGCCAGCAGCACCACAGGAACTGGGGCCAACGTCCTGACTTTC
TRBD1	TRBV2	.	TRBJ1-2	CASTAEGAANYGYTF	TGTGCCAGCACCGCGGAGGGGGCAGCTAACTATGGCTACACCTTC
.	TRBV30	.	TRBJ1-6	CAWATGRLNSPLHF	TGTGCCTGGGCAACAGGCCGCCTGAATTCACCCCTCCACTTT
.	TRBV5-4	once	TRBJ1-1	CASSFNAGRWTEAFF	TGTGCCAGCAGCTTTAACGCGGGACGTTGGACTGAAGCTTTCTTT
.	TRBV30	.	TRBJ1-2	CAWTNLDLYTF	TGTGCCTGGACGAATTTAGACTTGTACACCTTC
TRBD1	TRBV30	.	TRBJ2-1	CAWSVRLGTGGRGSYNEQFF	TGTGCCTGGAGTGTAAGGTTGGGGACAGGTGGACGGGGGTCCTACAATGAGCAGTTCTTC
.	TRBV5-1	.	TRBJ2-7	CASSLTRTSYEQYF	TGCGCCAGCAGCTTAACACGGACATCCTACGAGCAGTACTTC
TRBD1	TRBV19	.	TRBJ1-1	CASSIVPRGDTEAFF	TGTGCCAGTAGTATAGTTCCCAGGGGGGACACTGAAGCTTTCTTT
.	TRBV27	.	TRBJ1-2	CASSPTLVWVESGYGYTF	TGTGCCAGCAGTCCTACGTTAGTTTGGGTCGAGTCAGGCTATGGCTACACCTTC
TRBD1	TRBV5-1	.	TRBJ2-5	CASGDRTPQETQYF	TGCGCCAGCGGGGACAGGACCCCTCAAGAGACCCAGTACTTC
.	TRBV12-5	.	TRBJ2-2	CASGLVRTNTGELFF	TGTGCTAGTGGTTTGGTACGGACTAACACCGGGGAGCTGTTTTTT